The 32 T cell receptor beta chains below all came from one sample that was sequenced in a study of blood T cell repertoires in COVID-19. TCRdb's table, derived via immunoSEQ multiplex PCR, lists solely in-frame clones and lacks some. The table includes about 75,000 clones, about nine tenths detected once. The sample was peripheral blood. The source of these receptors is a woman aged 45-65 years with acute or convalescent COVID-19.

The chain is built from TRBV2 and TRBJ2-7; D is unresolved. Trimming shortened V by 6 bases and J by 0 bases, and 6 bases separated the two germline ends. From germline, CDR1 is SNHLY and CDR2 FYNNEI. CDR3 length equals 12 residues. The CDR3 bases are TGTGCCAGCAGCTCTCGCTCCTACGAGCAGTACTTC. Protein: CASSSRSYEQYF.

The CDR3 protein is CASRVRESYEQYF. In nucleotides, the CDR3 is TGTGCCAGCAGGGTCAGGGAATCCTACGAGCAGTACTTC. This sequence joins TRBV5-6 and TRBJ2-7; D possibly corresponds to TRBD1 (5 bases). Trimming cost V 5 bases and J 1 base, with 10 bases left between them. Per the germline V gene, CDR1 is SGHDT and CDR2 is YYEEEE. This CDR3 is 13 amino acids long.

The CDR3 sequence: CASRRGELGGELFF. The CDR3 nucleotides read TGTGCCAGCAGACGCGGGGAATTAGGCGGGGAGCTGTTTTTT. The chain joins TRBV11-1 to TRBJ2-2; possibly TRBD2 for D (6 bases). This CDR3 is 14 amino acids long. Looked up from germline, CDR1 is SGHAT and CDR2 is FQDESV (reference sequence). V was cut by 6 bases and J by 7 bases, with 15 bases left in between. The full variable domain, rest sourced from reference TRBV11-1 and TRBJ2-2, is EAEVAQSPRYKITEKSQAVAFWCDPISGHATLYWYRQILGQGPELLVQFQDESVVDDSQLPKDRFSAERLKGVDSTLKIQPAELGDSAMYLCASRRGELGGELFFGEGSRLTVL.

The V and J genes are TRBV4-2 and TRBJ1-2, with TRBD1 as a possible D gene (5 bases). With 1 base removed from V and 6 bases from J, the gap between germline ends came to 15 bases. Germline loops: CDR1 LGHNA, CDR2 YNFKEQ. CDR3 length: 15 amino acids. DNA of the CDR3: TGTGCCAGCAGCCAAGGGGGGGGGAGAATGGATGGCTACACCTTC. Translated: CASSQGGGRMDGYTF.

The V gene is TRBV30, the J gene TRBJ2-1; 10 bases are a match to TRBD2. The CDR3 length is 14 residues. Trimming at V came to 4 bases and at J to 2 bases, leaving 2 bases not matched to a gene. CDR1 and CDR2 (germline): GTSNPN, SVGIG (reference sequence). The CDR3 spells CAWKGTSAYNEQFF. The CDR3 nucleotides are TGTGCCTGGAAGGGGACTAGCGCCTACAATGAGCAGTTCTTC.

V gene TRBV7-3 combines with J gene TRBJ2-5; a possible D gene is TRBD1 (5 bases). The germline gives CDR1 SGHTA, CDR2 FQGTGA. CDR3 length equals 15 residues. The V gene lost 8 bases and the J gene lost 2 bases, with 18 bases spanning the gap. Here the CDR3 reads CASGPHGAPQETQYF. In nucleotides, the CDR3 is TGTGCCAGCGGCCCCCATGGGGCCCCACAAGAGACCCAGTACTTC. Filled out from reference TRBV7-3 and TRBJ2-5, the complete variable domain reads GAGVSQTPSNKVTEKGKYVELRCDPISGHTALYWYRQSLGQGPEFLIYFQGTGAADDSGLPNDRFFAVRPEGSVSTLKIQRTERGDSAVYLCASGPHGAPQETQYFGPGTRLLVL.

This clone was counted once. The chain carries TRBV19 and TRBJ1-3; D is undetermined. The CDR3 covers 14 residues. Germline V gene sequence: CDR1 LNHDA, CDR2 SQIVND (reference sequence). The ends were cut back, 11 bases at V and 0 bases at J, with 14 bases in the middle. CDR3 in amino acids: CAATSRHSGNTIYF. CDR3 bases: TGTGCCGCCACGTCCAGGCACTCTGGAAACACCATATATTTT.

This chain uses TRBV25-1 with TRBJ2-3; 12 bases map to TRBD1. CDR1 and CDR2 from the germline V gene are MGHDK and SYGVNS. Trimming removed 6 bases from V and 5 bases from J; junction bases left unmatched: 3. CDR3 length: 14 residues. The CDR3 protein is CASRGTGGEDTQYF. The CDR3 region has the DNA TGTGCCAGCAGAGGGACAGGGGGCGAAGATACGCAGTATTTT.

The chain recombines TRBV9 with TRBJ1-5, with D uncertain. The CDR3 sequence is 15 residues long. Germline V CDR1 and CDR2: SGDLS, YYNGEE. The V end was cut by 0 bases, the J end by 0 bases, with 7 bases between. The CDR3: CASSVAGVSNQPQHF. DNA for the CDR3: TGTGCCAGCAGCGTAGCCGGGGTTAGCAATCAGCCCCAGCATTTT.

The rearrangement joins TRBV28 to TRBJ1-2; D is uncertain. The length of the CDR3 is 15 residues. The V end lost 6 bases, the J end lost 8 bases, and 22 bases lay between the germline ends. Germline V gives CDR1 MDHEN, CDR2 SYDVKM. Written as DNA, the CDR3 is TGTGCCAGCAGGGGAGCAGGCCTTCAAAAAGGAGGCTACACCTTC. Its protein product is CASRGAGLQKGGYTF.

This chain joins TRBV6-5 and TRBJ1-4; 9 nucleotides agree with TRBD1. Trimming at V came to 5 bases and at J to 8 bases, leaving 9 bases not matched to a gene. The CDR3 extends over 15 amino acids. The V gene's germline CDR1 is MNHEY and CDR2 SVGAGI. The CDR3 is CASSPLGQGIEKLFF. The CDR3, as DNA: TGTGCCAGCAGTCCCCTCGGACAGGGGATAGAAAAACTGTTTTTT.

This clone turned up a few times. The chain uses TRBV5-1 and TRBJ1-2; D possibly corresponds to TRBD1 (5 bases). V lost 4 bases to trimming and J lost 3 bases, with 10 bases between them. The CDR3 consists of 13 residues. Germline V gene sequence: CDR1 SGHRS, CDR2 YFSETQ. DNA of the CDR3: TGCGCCAGCAGCGTCGACAGAGACTATGGCTACACCTTC. Translated, it gives CASSVDRDYGYTF.

The V call is TRBV7-6, the J call TRBJ1-6; the match to TRBD1 covers 8 bases. The CDR3 extends over 15 amino acids. The germline V gene encodes CDR1 SGHVS and CDR2 FNYEAQ. The V gene end was trimmed by 5 bases and the J gene end by 7 bases; junction bases not matched to a gene: 7. For the CDR3, the DNA is TGTGCCAGCAGCCTCGGCGGACAGGGCAATTCACCCCTCCACTTT. Translating gives CASSLGGQGNSPLHF.

J is TRBJ2-7 and V is TRBV6-5; unclear D gene. The CDR3 consists of 13 residues. Germline V gives CDR1 MNHEY, CDR2 SVGAGI. The germline V and J ends were trimmed by 6 bases and 7 bases, with 16 bases remaining between them. This CDR3 reads CASRPLGAREQYF. In DNA, the CDR3 is TGTGCCAGCAGGCCACTCGGAGCTCGGGAGCAGTACTTC.

CDR3 protein: CASSLARRDPNYGYTF. In nucleotides, the CDR3 is TGTGCCAGCAGCTTAGCTCGGCGGGACCCTAACTATGGCTACACCTTC. The J gene is TRBJ1-2, the V gene TRBV7-9, with D possibly matching TRBD1 (5 bases). The V gene's germline CDR1 is SEHNR and CDR2 FQNEAQ (reference sequence). The length of the CDR3 is 16 residues. Trimming took 0 bases from V and 0 from J, leaving 11 bases between them.

The chain links TRBV6-4 to TRBJ1-2, with no clear D. V was pared by 10 bases and J by 4 bases, with 4 bases between. Germline CDR1 is MRHNA and CDR2 is SNTAGT. CDR3 length: 9 residues. The CDR3 sequence: CAIFYGYTF. In DNA form, the CDR3 reads TGTGCCATCTTCTATGGCTACACCTTC.

This chain joins TRBV12-3 or TRBV12-4 and TRBJ1-2; D uncertain. This CDR3 spans 13 amino acids. The V end lost 0 bases, the J end lost 6 bases, and 8 bases lay between the germline ends. DNA for the CDR3: TGTGCCAGCAGTTTAGCGCTGAGGGATGGCTACACCTTC. Amino acids: CASSLALRDGYTF.

This clone appeared a single time. The CDR3 spells CASSAGNTYNEQFF. CDR3 coding DNA: TGTGCCAGCAGCGCAGGAAATACCTACAATGAGCAGTTCTTC. V is TRBV6-5 and J is TRBJ2-1, with no clear D. The V gene's germline CDR1 is MNHEY and CDR2 SVGAGI. V gave up 6 bases and J gave up 2 bases, with 11 bases separating them. The length of the CDR3 is 14 residues.

This clone has just one count. The chain recombines TRBV12-1 with TRBJ2-1; TRBD2, as called in the table, went unchecked against the DNA. TRBV12-1 is assigned pseudogene status. The CDR3 covers 16 residues. CDR3 nucleotides: TGTGCCAGCAGCTCCCCTAGCGGGGATCTTGGGGATGAGCAGTTCTTC. Translation gives CASSSPSGDLGDEQFF.

The V and J genes are TRBV15 and TRBJ1-4, with D possibly TRBD1 on 6 matching bases. The CDR3 covers 15 residues. Germline V gene lookup returns CDR1 LNHNV and CDR2 YYDKDF (reference sequence). V was pared by 1 base and J by 7 bases, with 13 bases between. Written as DNA, the CDR3 is TGTGCCACCAGCAGAGGACAGGATCATGCTGAAAAACTGTTTTTT. Its translation: CATSRGQDHAEKLFF.

This CDR3 reads CASRTPGNSNQPQHF. The CDR3 coding sequence is TGTGCCAGCAGGACACCGGGAAATAGCAATCAGCCCCAGCATTTT. The chain uses TRBV6-6 and TRBJ1-5; D remains ambiguous. This CDR3 has 15 amino acids. Trimming pared 6 bases from V and 0 bases from J, leaving 12 bases between. Per the germline V gene, CDR1 is MNHNY and CDR2 is SVGAGI (reference sequence).

The chain links TRBV18 to TRBJ2-7, with 12 bases identical to TRBD2. Trimming at V came to 1 base and at J to 0 bases, leaving 10 bases not matched to a gene. CDR3 length: 19 residues. Looked up from germline, CDR1 is KGHSH and CDR2 is LQKENI. CDR3 residues: CASSPLGTSGFGSSYEQYF. CDR3 bases: TGTGCCAGCTCACCACTTGGGACTAGCGGGTTTGGGAGCTCCTACGAGCAGTACTTC.

The V and J genes are TRBV18 and TRBJ1-1; 8 bases agree with TRBD1. There are 13 residues in the CDR3. CDR1 and CDR2 (germline): KGHSH, LQKENI. Unmatched junction bases numbered 6, after V lost 4 bases and J lost 8 bases. CDR3 nucleotide sequence: TGTGCCAGCTCACGCGGTGGACAGGGCGAAGCTTTCTTT. This translates into CASSRGGQGEAFF.

CDR3 loop: CASSLPGAHLMNTEAFF. In DNA form, the CDR3 reads TGTGCCAGCAGCTTGCCAGGGGCGCATCTAATGAACACTGAAGCTTTCTTT. The chain is built from TRBV5-4 and TRBJ1-1; possible D gene TRBD1, 6 bases. The CDR3 runs 17 residues. Germline lookup yields CDR1 SGHNT and CDR2 YYREEE (reference sequence). V was pared by 1 base and J by 0 bases, with 16 bases between.

This sequence joins TRBV5-1 and TRBJ2-5; 9 bases map to TRBD2. CDR1 SGHRS and CDR2 YFSETQ come from the germline V gene. The CDR3 runs to 16 residues. With V trimmed by 4 bases and J by 5 bases, 12 bases remained unmatched. CDR3 residues: CASSLLAGRVSETQYF. CDR3 nucleotides: TGCGCCAGCAGCCTGCTAGCGGGGAGGGTATCCGAGACCCAGTACTTC.

The chain links TRBV19 to TRBJ2-1; the match to TRBD1 covers 10 bases. The germline gives CDR1 LNHDA, CDR2 SQIVND (reference sequence). The V and J ends lost 3 bases and 9 bases, in that order; junction bases with no gene match: 20. There are 19 residues in the CDR3. CDR3 loop: CASSMAGQGPSFGAVEQFF. CDR3 DNA sequence: TGTGCCAGTAGTATGGCGGGACAGGGGCCTTCCTTTGGTGCAGTTGAGCAGTTCTTC.

The chain joins TRBV14 to TRBJ2-7; 7 bases fit TRBD1. CDR1 is SGHDN and CDR2 is FVKESK in the germline V gene. The CDR3 spans 16 residues. V was clipped by 0 bases and J by 0 bases; unmatched bases: 5. The DNA for the CDR3 is TGTGCCAGCAGCCAAGATTGGGGGACAGACTCCTACGAGCAGTACTTC. Its translation is CASSQDWGTDSYEQYF.

The chain combines TRBV5-1 with TRBJ2-1; 10 nucleotides line up with TRBD1. The CDR3 totals 14 residues. Germline assignment: CDR1 SGHRS and CDR2 YFSETQ. Unmatched junction bases numbered 5, after V lost 2 bases and J lost 9 bases. The CDR3 spells CASSFGQGVVEQFF. CDR3 coding DNA: TGCGCCAGCAGCTTCGGACAGGGGGTTGTTGAGCAGTTCTTC.

This chain uses TRBV24-1 with TRBJ2-7, with TRBD1 matching 12 bases. J lost 3 bases, V lost 3 bases, and 2 bases had no gene match. The germline V gene encodes CDR1 KGHDR and CDR2 SFDVKD. The CDR3 has 15 residues. CDR3 amino acids: CATSDGTGGHYEQYF. As DNA, the CDR3 is TGTGCCACCAGTGATGGGACAGGGGGCCACTACGAGCAGTACTTC.

The J gene is TRBJ1-1, the V gene TRBV10-3; D unresolved. Per the germline V gene, CDR1 is ENHRY and CDR2 is SYGVKD. Trimming shortened V by 4 bases and J by 1 base, and 10 bases separated the two germline ends. CDR3 length: 14 amino acids. The CDR3: CAISVGPTNTEAFF. Here the CDR3 DNA reads TGTGCCATCAGTGTTGGGCCCACGAACACTGAAGCTTTCTTT.

J is TRBJ2-1 and V is TRBV30, with TRBD1 as a possible D gene (6 bases). The germline CDR1 and CDR2 sequences are GTSNPN and SVGIG (reference sequence). This CDR3 is 12 amino acids long. The V gene lost 3 bases and the J gene lost 8 bases, with 11 bases spanning the gap. CDR3 loop: CAWSSGVHEQFF. As DNA, the CDR3 is TGTGCCTGGAGCTCAGGGGTCCATGAGCAGTTCTTC.

The genes are TRBV7-2 and TRBJ2-1; D is uncertain. Germline lookup yields CDR1 SGHTA and CDR2 FQGNSA. V lost 1 base and J lost 8, with 12 bases in between. The CDR3 runs 14 residues. CDR3 nucleotides: TGTGCCAGCAGCTTAGGATCTCTGGGCCATGAGCAGTTCTTC. Residues: CASSLGSLGHEQFF.